This entry concerns a single T cell receptor beta chain. What it binds is unknown. This specimen belongs to a study of cytomegalovirus exposure and HLA in healthy donors. The PCR made use of 60 Vbeta and 13 Jbeta primers. Clones were read by immunoSEQ multiplex PCR, and TCRdb kept only the in-frame ones, dropping some. The sample holds around 120,000 clones; roughly 78% are singletons and the top ten take just over 2.5%. Germline CDR1 SGHNT, CDR2 YYREEE (reference sequence). CDR3 length equals 13 residues. The V end lost 2 bases, the J end lost 4 bases, and 8 bases lay between the germline ends. Study conclusions and caveats: Cytomegalovirus association was listed for 170 or so TCR beta chains. Likely technical artifact: a cluster of highly shared sequence variants. Later analysis identified about 18,000 TCR beta sequences associated with HLA alleles, using a false discovery rate threshold of 0.05. It was assumed in the presence/absence analyses that sequencing depth was roughly uniform across donors.

The origin of this receptor is a man aged 25 to 40 in good health and CMV-seronegative. The sequenced sample consisted of PBMCs. The V gene is TRBV5-4, the J gene TRBJ2-3; D not certain. CDR3 amino acids: CASSLASADTQYF. CDR3 in DNA: TGTGCCAGCAGCTTAGCGTCTGCAGATACGCAGTATTTT.